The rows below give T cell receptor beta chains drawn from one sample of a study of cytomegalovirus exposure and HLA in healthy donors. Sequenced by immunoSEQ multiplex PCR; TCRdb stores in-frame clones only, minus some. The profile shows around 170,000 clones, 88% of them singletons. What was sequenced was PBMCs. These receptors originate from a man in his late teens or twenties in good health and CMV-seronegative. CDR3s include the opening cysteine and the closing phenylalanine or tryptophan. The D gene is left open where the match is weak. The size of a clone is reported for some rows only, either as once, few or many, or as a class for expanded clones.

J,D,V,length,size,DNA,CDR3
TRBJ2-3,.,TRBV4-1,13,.,TGCGCCAGCAGCCAACAGGGTACAGATACGCAGTATTTT,CASSQQGTDTQYF
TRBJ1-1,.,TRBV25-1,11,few,TGTGCCAGCGGAGAGAACACTGAAGCTTTCTTT,CASGENTEAFF
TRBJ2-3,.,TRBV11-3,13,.,TGTGCCAGCAGCTTCACGAGCGCAGATACGCAGTATTTT,CASSFTSADTQYF
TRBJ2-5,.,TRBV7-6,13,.,TGTGCCAGCAGCTTAGCGGCTCCCGAGACCCAGTACTTC,CASSLAAPETQYF
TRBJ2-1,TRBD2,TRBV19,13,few,TGTGCCAGTAGTCGGGGACTAGCTGATGAGCAGTTCTTC,CASSRGLADEQFF
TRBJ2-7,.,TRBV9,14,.,TGTGCCAGCAGCGTAGCTAGCTCGCACTACGAGCAGTACTTC,CASSVASSHYEQYF
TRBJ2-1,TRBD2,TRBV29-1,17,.,TGCAGCGGGGCCGGGACTAGCGGGGGGAGCTCCTACAATGAGCAGTTCTTC,CSGAGTSGGSSYNEQFF
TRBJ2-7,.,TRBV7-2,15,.,TGTGCCAGCAGCTTAGAGGGACTCCAGTCGGGGGAGCAGTACTTC,CASSLEGLQSGEQYF
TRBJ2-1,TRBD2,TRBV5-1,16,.,TGCGCCAGCAGCACTAGCGGGAGCAACTCCTACAATGAGCAGTTCTTC,CASSTSGSNSYNEQFF
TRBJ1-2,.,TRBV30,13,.,TGTGCCACGGACGGATGGGGCTTGATCGGCTACACCTTC,CATDGWGLIGYTF
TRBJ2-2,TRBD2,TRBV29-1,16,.,TGCAGCGTGGCGGGACTAGCGGGAGCGGGCACCGGGGAGCTGTTTTTT,CSVAGLAGAGTGELFF
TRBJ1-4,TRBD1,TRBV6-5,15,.,TGTGCCAGCAGCCCAGGGGGGCTGGGTTTTGAAAAACTGTTTTTT,CASSPGGLGFEKLFF
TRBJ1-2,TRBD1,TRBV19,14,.,TGTGCCAGTAGTGCGGAGGGACAGCCCTATGGCTACACCTTC,CASSAEGQPYGYTF
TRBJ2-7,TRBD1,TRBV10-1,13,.,TGCGCCAGCAGTCGTGACAGGGACTACGAGCAGTACTTC,CASSRDRDYEQYF
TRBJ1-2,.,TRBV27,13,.,TGTGCCAGCAGTTTCAACAGGGCGGGTGGCTACACCTTC,CASSFNRAGGYTF
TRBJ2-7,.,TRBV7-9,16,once,TGTGCCAGCAGCTCCGCGAACGGTGCCTTGACCTACGAGCAGTACTTC,CASSSANGALTYEQYF
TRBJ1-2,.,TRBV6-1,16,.,TGTGCCAGCAGTGAAGCTAAGGGGATAGGGAACTATGGCTACACCTTC,CASSEAKGIGNYGYTF
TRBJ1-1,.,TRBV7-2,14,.,TGTGCCAGCAGGATTGGGGCTTTCATGACTGAAGCTTTCTTT,CASRIGAFMTEAFF
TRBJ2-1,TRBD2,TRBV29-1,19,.,TGCAGCGTTGAAGATCTAGGGCTAGCGGGAGTTGGTTTGTACAATGAGCAGTTCTTC,CSVEDLGLAGVGLYNEQFF
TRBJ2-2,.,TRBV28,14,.,TGTGCCAGCAGCCGACAGACAGAGACCGGGGAGCTGTTTTTT,CASSRQTETGELFF
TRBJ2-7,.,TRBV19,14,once,TGTGCCAGCAGCGCCCTCAGTAACCCCTACGAGCAGTACTTC,CASSALSNPYEQYF
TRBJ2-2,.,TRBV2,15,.,TGTGCCAGCAGTGAAGGAGATAGAAACACCGGGGAGCTGTTTTTT,CASSEGDRNTGELFF
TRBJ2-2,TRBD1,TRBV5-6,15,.,TGTGCCAGCAGCTCCGGGACAGCCAACACCGGGGAGCTGTTTTTT,CASSSGTANTGELFF
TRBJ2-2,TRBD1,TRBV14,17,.,TGTGCCAGCAGCCAAACTACAGGGGTTGAGAACGCCGGGGAGCTGTTTTTT,CASSQTTGVENAGELFF
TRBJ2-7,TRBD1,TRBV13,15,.,TGTGCCAGCAGCCGGGACAGGGGAGAGTCCTACGAGCAGTACTTC,CASSRDRGESYEQYF
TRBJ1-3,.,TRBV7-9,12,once,TGTGCCAGCACCCGCTTAGCAAACACCATATATTTT,CASTRLANTIYF
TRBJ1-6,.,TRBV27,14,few,TGTGCCTCGACCCTGGGGGGAGCGGGATCACCCCTCCACTTT,CASTLGGAGSPLHF
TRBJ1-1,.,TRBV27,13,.,TGTGCCAGCGGCTTACAGGGAAACACTGAAGCTTTCTTT,CASGLQGNTEAFF
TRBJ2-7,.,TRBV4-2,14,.,TGTGCCAGCAGCCAAGATATTACTTCCTACGAGCAGTACTTC,CASSQDITSYEQYF
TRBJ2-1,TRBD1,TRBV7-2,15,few,TGTGCCAGCAGCCCTCAGGGGGCCCAATACAATGAGCAGTTCTTC,CASSPQGAQYNEQFF
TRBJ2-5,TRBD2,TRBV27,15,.,TGTGCCAGCAGTTTAACCGGCCGGGGGGGAGAGACCCAGTACTTC,CASSLTGRGGETQYF
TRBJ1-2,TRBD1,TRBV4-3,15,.,TGCGCCAGCAGCCTCTCGACAGGGGTTGGCTATGGCTACACCTTC,CASSLSTGVGYGYTF
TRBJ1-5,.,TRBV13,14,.,TGTGCCAGCAGCTCCGGAGACAGCCTTCAGCCCCAGCATTTT,CASSSGDSLQPQHF
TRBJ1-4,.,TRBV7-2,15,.,TGTGCCAGCAGCTTATTGGCCGCAACTAATGAAAAACTGTTTTTT,CASSLLAATNEKLFF
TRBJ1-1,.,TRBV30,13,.,TGTGCCTGGAGTCAGGGGATGAACACTGAAGCTTTCTTT,CAWSQGMNTEAFF
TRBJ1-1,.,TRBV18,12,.,TGTGCCAGCTCAGAGGGAGACACTGAAGCTTTCTTT,CASSEGDTEAFF
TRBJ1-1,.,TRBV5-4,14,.,TGTGCCAGCAGGTTGGACATCATGAACACTGAAGCTTTCTTT,CASRLDIMNTEAFF
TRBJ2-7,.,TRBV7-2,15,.,TGTGCCAGCAGCTTGTGGAACCGGGATTGGGGCGAGCAGTACTTC,CASSLWNRDWGEQYF
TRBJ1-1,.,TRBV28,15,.,TGTGCCAGCAGGGGACACAGGACTCTGAACACTGAAGCTTTCTTT,CASRGHRTLNTEAFF
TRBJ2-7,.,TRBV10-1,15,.,TGCGCCAGCAGTCCTGGGGGGATTCGGACGGGGGAGCAGTACTTC,CASSPGGIRTGEQYF
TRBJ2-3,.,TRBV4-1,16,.,TGCGCCAGCAGCCAAGTATTCGGGGGGCCCACAGATACGCAGTATTTT,CASSQVFGGPTDTQYF
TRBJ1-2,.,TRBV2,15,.,TGTGCCAGCAGTGTGCCACGTACTATGGTTCTCGGCTACACCTTC,CASSVPRTMVLGYTF
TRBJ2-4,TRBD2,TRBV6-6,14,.,TGTGCCAGCACTTTTTCGGGAGGGAAAAACATTCAGTACTTC,CASTFSGGKNIQYF
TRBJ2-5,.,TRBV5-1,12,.,TGCGCCAGCAGCCCTACGGGGGAGACCCAGTACTTC,CASSPTGETQYF
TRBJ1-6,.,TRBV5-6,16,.,TGTGCCAGCAGCTCGAGCCTAGACAGGAATAATTCACCCCTCCACTTT,CASSSSLDRNNSPLHF
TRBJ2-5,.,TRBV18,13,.,TGTGCCAGCTCACGATGGCCCGCAGAGACCCAGTACTTC,CASSRWPAETQYF
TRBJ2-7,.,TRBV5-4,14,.,TGTGCCAGCAGCTTGATGACTAGTTCCAACGAGCAGTACTTC,CASSLMTSSNEQYF
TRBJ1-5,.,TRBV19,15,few,TGTGCCAGTAGTACTGGGACGGGAGGGAATCAGCCCCAGCATTTT,CASSTGTGGNQPQHF
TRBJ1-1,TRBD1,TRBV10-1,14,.,TGCGCCAGCAGTGATGACAGGGAAGACACTGAAGCTTTCTTT,CASSDDREDTEAFF
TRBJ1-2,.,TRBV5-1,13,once,TGCGCCAGCAGCTTGGACAGGGCCTATGGCTACACCTTC,CASSLDRAYGYTF
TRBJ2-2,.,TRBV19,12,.,TGTGCCAGTAGTGAGCAGGTCGGGGAGCTGTTTTTT,CASSEQVGELFF
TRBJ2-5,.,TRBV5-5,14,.,TGTGCCAGCAGCTTGGGTACAGGGAAAGAGACCCAGTACTTC,CASSLGTGKETQYF
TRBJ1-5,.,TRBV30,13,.,TGTGCCTGGAGTGTAGCTTTAGATCAGCCCCAGCATTTT,CAWSVALDQPQHF
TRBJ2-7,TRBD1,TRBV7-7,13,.,TGTGCTAGCAGCTTGGGACAGGAGAACGAGCAGTACTTC,CASSLGQENEQYF
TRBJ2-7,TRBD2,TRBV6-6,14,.,TGTGCCAGCAGCCTCGGGGGGAGCTCCTACGAGCAGTACTTC,CASSLGGSSYEQYF